Shown below are 13 T cell receptor beta chains from a single sample sequenced in a study of Graves' ophthalmopathy and Graves' hyperthyroidism. RNA transcripts served as template for amplifying TCR beta CDR3 sequences. HTBI-primed first-round RT-PCR preceded second-round multiplex PCR. TCRdb redid the calling of the multiplex PCR reads with MiXCR, one entry per CDR3 protein. The table lists about 620,000 distinct CDR3 sequences, around a fifth of them singletons. The sequenced material came from peripheral blood. Receptors originate from a young woman with stable Graves' hyperthyroidism. Some clones in this sample may be carry-over from other donors' samples.

V gene TRBV9 combines with J gene TRBJ1-2; the D is unclear. With 0 bases removed from V and 8 bases from J, the gap between germline ends came to 11 bases. The CDR3 is made up of 13 amino acids. The germline V gene has CDR1 SGDLS and CDR2 YYNGEE. CDR3 in DNA: TGTGCCAGCAGCGTAGAGGTGGCGGGGGGCTACACCTTC. The encoded protein is CASSVEVAGGYTF.

This clonotype appeared once. The chain links TRBV19 to TRBJ1-5; D is possibly TRBD1 (5 bases). Deletions cut 5 bases from V and 3 bases from J, with 14 bases between. CDR1 is LNHDA, CDR2 SQIVND, per germline (reference sequence). The CDR3 spans 15 residues. The CDR3 sequence is CASSPRGRINQPQHF. The CDR3 DNA sequence: TGTGCCAGTAGTCCACGGGGACGGATCAATCAGCCCCAGCATTTT.

This clonotype was recorded at least ten times. The chain combines TRBV20-1 with TRBJ2-7, with D perhaps being TRBD1 or TRBD2 (5 bases each). Trimming took 3 bases from V and 4 from J, leaving 16 bases between them. This CDR3 spans 14 amino acids. The germline gives CDR1 DFQATT, CDR2 SNEGSKA (reference sequence). DNA of the CDR3: TGCAGTGCTAGCGGGGACCAAAAACCTTACGAGCAGTACTTC. Translated, it gives CSASGDQKPYEQYF.

In this sample, this clonotype turned up many times. The CDR3 region has the DNA TGCAGTGCTAGCCGGGACAGGGGCCATTTGAACACTGAAGCTTTCTTT. This gives the protein CSASRDRGHLNTEAFF. The chain combines TRBV20-1 with TRBJ1-1; 10 bases map to TRBD1. V shed 3 bases, J shed 0 bases, and the junction held 7 bases outside the gene matches. This CDR3 comprises 16 residues. The germline V gene encodes CDR1 DFQATT and CDR2 SNEGSKA (reference sequence).

This clonotype appeared many times. The rearrangement links TRBV6-4 to TRBJ2-7, with TRBD2 matching 11 bases. With 5 bases clipped from V and 5 bases from J, the junction kept 14 bases outside the gene matches. The germline V gene encodes CDR1 MRHNA and CDR2 SNTAGT. The CDR3 is 17 amino acids. CDR3 protein: CASSRLWLAGGSDEQYF. The DNA of the CDR3 is TGTGCCAGCAGTCGGCTTTGGCTAGCGGGAGGTTCGGACGAGCAGTACTTC.

The J gene is TRBJ1-2, the V gene TRBV4-1; TRBD1 agrees at 7 bases. Losses at the gene ends were 4 bases for V and 4 bases for J; bases not matched to a gene: 15. Germline loops: CDR1 MGHRA, CDR2 YSYEKL. This CDR3 has 17 residues. For the CDR3, the DNA is TGCGCCAGCAGCCTCCCACGAGGGGGACAGCCTGGCTATGGCTACACCTTC. As protein: CASSLPRGGQPGYGYTF.

This clonotype was found many times. In DNA form, the CDR3 reads TGCAGCGGCCGACTAGCGGGGAGAGAGACCCAGTACTTC. As protein: CSGRLAGRETQYF. The chain carries TRBV29-1 and TRBJ2-5, with 11 bases that match TRBD2. The germline V gene has CDR1 SQVTM and CDR2 ANQGSEA. The CDR3 sequence is 13 residues long. The trim removed 7 bases at V and 4 bases at J, leaving 5 bases unmatched.

There are a few counts of this clonotype. The chain couples TRBV11-2 to TRBJ2-5; D is uncertain. This CDR3 is 11 amino acids long. V was trimmed by 7 bases and J by 3 bases, leaving 6 bases between them. Germline-derived CDR1 and CDR2 are SGHAT and FQNNGV. CDR3 DNA: TGTGCCAGCAATAGGGAAGAGACCCAGTACTTC. Translation: CASNREETQYF.

V usage is TRBV12-3 or TRBV12-4 and J usage is TRBJ1-2; D not resolved. The length of the CDR3 is 14 residues. Trimming stripped 6 bases from V and 8 bases from J, with 19 bases between. For the CDR3, the DNA is TGTGCCAGCAGCCCTACAAACGGATTTTTAGGCTACACCTTC. It encodes CASSPTNGFLGYTF.

The rearrangement uses TRBV6-1 and TRBJ1-6; D remains unclear. Germline V CDR1 and CDR2: MNHNS, SASEGT. V was trimmed by 7 bases and J by 2 bases, leaving 0 bases between them. The length of the CDR3 is 11 residues. This chain's CDR3 is CASTYNSPLHF. In nucleotides, the CDR3 is TGTGCCAGCACCTATAATTCACCCCTCCACTTT.

This chain links TRBV28 with TRBJ2-5; no firm D call. The CDR3 sequence is 17 residues long. Germline assignment: CDR1 MDHEN and CDR2 SYDVKM. Trimming left V 3 bases short and J 0 bases short, with 17 bases between. The CDR3 is CASSFGQAPSYQETQYF. The CDR3, as DNA: TGTGCCAGCAGTTTCGGGCAGGCTCCATCGTACCAAGAGACCCAGTACTTC.

Ten or more counts support this clonotype. The chain employs TRBV25-1 and TRBJ2-7; 10 positions match TRBD2. CDR1 and CDR2 from the germline V gene are MGHDK and SYGVNS. V gave up 6 bases and J gave up 2 bases; unmatched junction bases: 16. The CDR3 consists of 18 residues. In nucleotides, the CDR3 is TGTGCCAGCAGCCAAACAGGGGTTAGCGGGGGGCCCGCCTACGAGCAGTACTTC. It specifies CASSQTGVSGGPAYEQYF.

This clonotype showed up many times. The gene calls are TRBV2 and TRBJ1-2; TRBD1 might be the D (6 bases). Germline V CDR1 and CDR2: SNHLY, FYNNEI. The V end lost 7 bases, the J end lost 8 bases, and 17 bases lay between the germline ends. This CDR3 is 13 amino acids long. This CDR3 reads CASMDSAKRGYTF. The CDR3 bases are TGTGCCAGCATGGACAGTGCTAAGCGGGGCTACACCTTC. Using reference TRBV2 and TRBJ1-2 for the parts outside the CDR3, the full variable domain is EPEVTQTPSHQVTQMGQEVILRCVPISNHLYFYWYRQILGQKVEFLVSFYNNEISEKSEIFDDQFSVERPDGSNFTLKIRSTKLEDSAMYFCASMDSAKRGYTFGSGTRLTVV.